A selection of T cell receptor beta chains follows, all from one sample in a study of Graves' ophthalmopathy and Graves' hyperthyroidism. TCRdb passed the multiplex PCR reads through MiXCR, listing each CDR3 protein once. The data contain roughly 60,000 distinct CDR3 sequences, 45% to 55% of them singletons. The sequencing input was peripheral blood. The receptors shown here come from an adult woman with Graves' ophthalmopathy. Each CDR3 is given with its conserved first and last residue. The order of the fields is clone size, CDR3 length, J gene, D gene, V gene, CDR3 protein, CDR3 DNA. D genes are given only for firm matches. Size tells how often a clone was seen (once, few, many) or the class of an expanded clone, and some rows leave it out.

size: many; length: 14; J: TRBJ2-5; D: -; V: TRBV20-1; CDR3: CSARASGGFETQYF; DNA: TGCAGTGCTAGAGCGTCCGGGGGCTTTGAGACCCAGTACTTC
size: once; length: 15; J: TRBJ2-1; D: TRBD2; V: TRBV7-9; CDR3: CAGTPGREGQYEQFF; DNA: TGTGCCGGCACCCCCGGACGGGAGGGCCAATATGAGCAGTTCTTC
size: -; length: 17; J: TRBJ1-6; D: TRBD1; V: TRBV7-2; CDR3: CASSLGSGTENNSPLHF; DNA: TGTGCCAGCAGCCTTGGGAGCGGGACAGAAAATAATTCACCCCTCCACTTT
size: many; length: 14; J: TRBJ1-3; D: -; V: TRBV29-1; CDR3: CSVITGLSGNTIYF; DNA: TGCAGCGTTATAACAGGACTCTCTGGAAACACCATATATTTT
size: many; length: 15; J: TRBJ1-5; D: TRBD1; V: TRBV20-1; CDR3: CSARDPQGAAQPQHF; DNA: TGCAGTGCTAGAGATCCTCAGGGGGCAGCTCAGCCCCAGCATTTT
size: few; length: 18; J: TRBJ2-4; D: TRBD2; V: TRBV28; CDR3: CASRDPGLAGGAKNIQYF; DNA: TGTGCCAGTCGAGATCCGGGACTAGCGGGAGGGGCCAAAAACATTCAGTACTTC
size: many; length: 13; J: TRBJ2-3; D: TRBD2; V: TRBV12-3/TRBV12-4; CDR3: CASSPRGADTQYF; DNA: TGTGCCAGCTCCCCGCGGGGGGCAGATACGCAGTATTTT
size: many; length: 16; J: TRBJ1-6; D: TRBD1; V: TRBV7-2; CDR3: CASSLVGTGENSPLHF; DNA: TGTGCCAGCAGCTTAGTAGGGACAGGGGAGAATTCACCCCTCCACTTT
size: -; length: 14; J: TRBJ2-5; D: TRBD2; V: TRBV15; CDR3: CATSSIAGGETQYF; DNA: TGTGCCACCAGCAGCATAGCGGGAGGAGAGACCCAGTACTTC
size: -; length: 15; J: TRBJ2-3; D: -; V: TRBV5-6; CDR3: CASSIQGPAPDTQYF; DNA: TGTGCCAGCAGCATCCAGGGACCAGCCCCAGATACGCAGTATTTT
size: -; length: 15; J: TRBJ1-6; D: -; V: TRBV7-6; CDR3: CASSWDGNKNSPLHF; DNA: TGTGCCAGCAGCTGGGACGGAAATAAGAATTCACCCCTCCACTTT
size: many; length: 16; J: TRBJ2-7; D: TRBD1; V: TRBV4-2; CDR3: CASSQGGGTGGHEQYF; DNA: TGTGCCAGCAGCCAAGGGGGAGGGACAGGGGGCCACGAGCAGTACTTC
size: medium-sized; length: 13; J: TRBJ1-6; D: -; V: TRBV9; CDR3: CASSVAGDSPLHF; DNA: TGTGCCAGCAGCGTAGCAGGGGATTCACCCCTCCACTTT
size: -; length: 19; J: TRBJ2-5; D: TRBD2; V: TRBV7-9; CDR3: CASSLATFSRGGLGETQYF; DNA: TGTGCCAGCAGCTTAGCAACGTTCTCGCGGGGGGGCCTAGGAGAGACCCAGTACTTC
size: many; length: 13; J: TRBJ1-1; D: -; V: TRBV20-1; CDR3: CSAFRIQGTEAFF; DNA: TGCAGTGCTTTCAGGATTCAAGGAACTGAAGCTTTCTTT
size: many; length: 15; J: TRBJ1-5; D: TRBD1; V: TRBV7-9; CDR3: CASSSGQDFYQPQHF; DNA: TGTGCCAGCAGCTCCGGACAGGACTTCTATCAGCCCCAGCATTTT
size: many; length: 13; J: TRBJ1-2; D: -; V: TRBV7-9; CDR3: CASSFLGSNGYTF; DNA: TGTGCCAGCAGCTTCCTGGGCAGCAATGGCTACACCTTC
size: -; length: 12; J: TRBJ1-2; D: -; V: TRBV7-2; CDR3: CASSSRGRGYTF; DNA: TGTGCCAGCAGTTCCCGGGGCAGGGGCTACACCTTC
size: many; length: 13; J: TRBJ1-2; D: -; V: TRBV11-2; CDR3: CASSAGRIYGYTF; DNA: TGTGCCAGCAGCGCCGGACGGATCTATGGCTACACCTTC
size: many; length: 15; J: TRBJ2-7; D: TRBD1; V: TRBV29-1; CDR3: CSVEDRRDRGYEQYF; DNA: TGCAGCGTTGAAGACCGCCGGGACAGGGGGTACGAGCAGTACTTC
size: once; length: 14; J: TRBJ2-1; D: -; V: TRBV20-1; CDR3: CSASRGASYNEQFF; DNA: TGCAGTGCTTCGCGGGGAGCTTCCTACAATGAGCAGTTCTTC
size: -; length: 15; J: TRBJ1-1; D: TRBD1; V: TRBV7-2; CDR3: CASSHGTGADTEAFF; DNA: TGTGCCAGCAGCCATGGCACAGGGGCGGACACTGAAGCTTTCTTT
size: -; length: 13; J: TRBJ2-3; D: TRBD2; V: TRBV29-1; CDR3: CSVRAGGGDTQYF; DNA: TGCAGCGTGAGAGCGGGGGGCGGGGATACGCAGTATTTT
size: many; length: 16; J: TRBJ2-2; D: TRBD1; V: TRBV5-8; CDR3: CASSFQTGTNTGELFF; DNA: TGTGCCAGCAGCTTCCAGACAGGGACGAACACCGGGGAGCTGTTTTTT
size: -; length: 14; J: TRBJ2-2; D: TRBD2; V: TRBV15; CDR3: CATTGGTNTGELFF; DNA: TGTGCCACCACCGGGGGGACTAACACCGGGGAGCTGTTTTTT
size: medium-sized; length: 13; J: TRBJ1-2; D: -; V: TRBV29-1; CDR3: CSSEDGGTYGYTF; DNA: TGCAGCTCCGAGGATGGAGGGACCTATGGCTACACCTTC
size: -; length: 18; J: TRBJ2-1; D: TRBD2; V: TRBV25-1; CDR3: CASSARDLLAGVTGEQFF; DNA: TGTGCCAGCAGTGCTAGAGATCTTCTAGCGGGAGTAACGGGTGAGCAGTTCTTC
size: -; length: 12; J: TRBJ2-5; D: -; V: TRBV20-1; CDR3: CSAWGGGETQYF; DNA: TGCAGTGCATGGGGGGGCGGAGAGACCCAGTACTTC
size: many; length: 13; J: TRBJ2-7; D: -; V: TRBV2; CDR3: CASSVAGAYEQYF; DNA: TGTGCCAGCAGTGTGGCAGGGGCCTACGAGCAGTACTTC
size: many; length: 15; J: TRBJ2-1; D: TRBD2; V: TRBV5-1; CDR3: CASTVAGVTYNEQFF; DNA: TGCGCCAGCACCGTCGCGGGAGTCACCTACAATGAGCAGTTCTTC
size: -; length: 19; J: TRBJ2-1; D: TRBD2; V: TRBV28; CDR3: CASSLGVLAGGGSYNEQFF; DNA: TGTGCCAGCAGTTTAGGTGTACTAGCGGGAGGGGGCTCCTACAATGAGCAGTTCTTC
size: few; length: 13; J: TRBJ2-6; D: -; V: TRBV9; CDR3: CASSVAGDNVLTF; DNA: TGTGCCAGCAGCGTTGCTGGGGACAACGTCCTGACTTTC
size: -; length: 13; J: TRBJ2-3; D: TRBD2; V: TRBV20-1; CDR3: CSAGSGRADTQYF; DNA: TGCAGTGCTGGCAGCGGGAGGGCAGATACGCAGTATTTT
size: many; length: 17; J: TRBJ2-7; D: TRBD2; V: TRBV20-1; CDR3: CSAKTVGAGGSSYEQYF; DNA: TGCAGTGCTAAGACGGTCGGCGCGGGAGGTAGCTCCTACGAGCAGTACTTC
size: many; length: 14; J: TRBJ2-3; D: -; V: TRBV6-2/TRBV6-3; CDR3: CASSQALGGDTQYF; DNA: TGTGCCAGCAGTCAAGCCTTAGGGGGAGATACGCAGTATTTT
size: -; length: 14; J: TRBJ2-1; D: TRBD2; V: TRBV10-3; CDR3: CAINEASGPNEQFF; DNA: TGTGCCATCAACGAGGCTAGCGGGCCCAATGAGCAGTTCTTC
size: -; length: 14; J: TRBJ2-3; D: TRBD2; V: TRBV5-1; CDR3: CTSSSGTSADTQYF; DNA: TGCACCAGCAGCTCCGGGACTAGCGCGGATACGCAGTATTTC
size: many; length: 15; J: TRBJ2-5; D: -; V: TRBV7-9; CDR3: CASSPPAAEWGTQYF; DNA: TGTGCCAGCTCCCCGCCAGCGGCCGAGTGGGGGACCCAGTACTTC
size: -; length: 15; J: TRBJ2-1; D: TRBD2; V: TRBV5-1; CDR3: CASSSPRGEGNEQFF; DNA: TGCGCCAGCAGCTCCCCCCGGGGGGAGGGCAATGAGCAGTTCTTC
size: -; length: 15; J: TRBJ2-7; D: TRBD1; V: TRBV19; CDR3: CASSTTGIGSYEQYF; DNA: TGTGCCAGTAGTACGACAGGGATCGGGTCCTACGAGCAGTACTTC
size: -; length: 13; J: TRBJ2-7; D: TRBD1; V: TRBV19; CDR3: CASTDRGSYEQYF; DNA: TGTGCCAGTACCGACAGGGGGAGCTACGAGCAGTACTTC
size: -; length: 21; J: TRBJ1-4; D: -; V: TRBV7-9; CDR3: CASSFYICSARESATNEKLFF; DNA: -
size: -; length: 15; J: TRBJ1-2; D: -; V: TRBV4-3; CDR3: CASSQDFDGTLGYTF; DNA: TGCGCCAGCAGCCAAGATTTTGACGGGACCTTAGGCTACACCTTC
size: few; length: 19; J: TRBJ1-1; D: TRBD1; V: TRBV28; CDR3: CASSFLSLFPSDRGTEAFF; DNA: TGTGCCAGCAGTTTTCTGTCCCTCTTTCCCTCGGACAGGGGTACTGAAGCTTTCTTT
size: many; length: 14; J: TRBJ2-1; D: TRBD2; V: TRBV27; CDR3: CASSASGVYNEQFF; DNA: TGTGCCAGCAGCGCGAGCGGGGTATACAATGAGCAGTTCTTC
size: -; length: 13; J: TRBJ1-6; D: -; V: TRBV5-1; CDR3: CASSFYPAQLLHF; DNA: TGCGCCAGCAGCTTTTATCCGGCCCAGCTCCTCCACTTT